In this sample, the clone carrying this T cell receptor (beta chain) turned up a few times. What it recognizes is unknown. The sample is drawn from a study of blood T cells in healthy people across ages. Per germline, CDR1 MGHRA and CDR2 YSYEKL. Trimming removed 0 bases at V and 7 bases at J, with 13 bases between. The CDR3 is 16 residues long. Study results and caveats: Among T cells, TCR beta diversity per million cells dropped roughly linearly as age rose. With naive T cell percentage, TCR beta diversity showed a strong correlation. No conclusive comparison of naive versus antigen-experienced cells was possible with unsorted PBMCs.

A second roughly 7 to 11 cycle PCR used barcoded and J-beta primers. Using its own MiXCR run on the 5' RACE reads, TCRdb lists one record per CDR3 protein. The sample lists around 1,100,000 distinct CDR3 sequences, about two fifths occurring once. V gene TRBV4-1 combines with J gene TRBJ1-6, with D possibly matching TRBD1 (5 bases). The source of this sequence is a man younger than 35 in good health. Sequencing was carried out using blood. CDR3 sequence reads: CASSQEAGRVNSPLHF. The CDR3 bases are TGCGCCAGCAGCCAAGAAGCAGGCAGGGTGAATTCACCCCTCCACTTT.